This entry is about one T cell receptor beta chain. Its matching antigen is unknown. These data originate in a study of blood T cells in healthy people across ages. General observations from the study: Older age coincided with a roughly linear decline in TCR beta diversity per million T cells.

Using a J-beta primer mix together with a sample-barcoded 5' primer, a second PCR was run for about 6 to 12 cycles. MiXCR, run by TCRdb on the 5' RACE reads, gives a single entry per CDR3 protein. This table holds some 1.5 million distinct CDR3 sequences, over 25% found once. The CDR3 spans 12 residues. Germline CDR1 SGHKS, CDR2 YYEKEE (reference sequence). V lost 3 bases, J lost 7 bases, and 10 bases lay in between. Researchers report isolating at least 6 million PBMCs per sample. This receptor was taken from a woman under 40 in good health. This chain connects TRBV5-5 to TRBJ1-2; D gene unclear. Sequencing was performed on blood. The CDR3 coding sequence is TGTGCCAGCAGCTCTCCGGGTTTTGGCTACACCTTC. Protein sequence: CASSSPGFGYTF.